This T cell receptor beta chain was sequenced during a study of CD8 T cells in Susac syndrome. The RNA, roughly 0.45 to 1 ug, was put through reverse transcription using random hexamers. The method of amplification for TCR beta CDR3 was immunoSEQ multiplex PCR, covering 54 Vbeta and 13 Jbeta. TCRdb independently ran MiXCR on the immunoSEQ multiplex PCR reads; one entry per CDR3 protein. Here the sample spans 150,000 to 200,000 distinct CDR3 sequences, about 94% being singletons. From blood CD8+ and CD4+ T cells, the TCR beta chain was sequenced. Negative isolation was used for CD8+ and CD4+ T cells and FACS enrichment for TEMRA cells. The sequencing sample was made of CD4+ T cells from PBMCs. The clonotype comes from a human donor with multiple sclerosis.

CDR3 sequence reads: CASSPPSRTGRQPQHF. In nucleotides, the CDR3 is TGTGCCAGCAGTCCGCCGTCCAGGACAGGGCGTCAGCCCCAGCATTTT. The gene calls are TRBV6-2 or TRBV6-3 and TRBJ1-5; 8 positions match TRBD1. The germline V gene encodes CDR1 MNHEY and CDR2 SVGEGT. The CDR3 is 16 residues long. The trim removed 5 bases at V and 6 bases at J, leaving 12 bases unmatched.